Below, 8 T cell receptor beta chains from the same sample are listed, as sequenced in a study of cytomegalovirus exposure and HLA in healthy donors. Sequenced by immunoSEQ multiplex PCR; TCRdb stores in-frame clones only, minus some. The sample shows 150,000 or so clones, approximately 86% of them seen only once. Sequencing was performed on PBMCs. The origin of the receptors is a man aged 18-30 years in good health and CMV-seropositive.

V usage is TRBV2 and J usage is TRBJ2-3, with 8 bases matching TRBD2. V was pared by 2 bases and J by 0 bases, with 7 bases of the junction left unmatched. Germline values: CDR1 SNHLY, CDR2 FYNNEI. CDR3 length: 17 residues. This CDR3 reads CASSELPAGDSTDTQYF. In DNA, the CDR3 is TGTGCCAGCAGTGAACTCCCAGCGGGGGATAGCACAGATACGCAGTATTTT.

The CDR3 sequence is CASSLRGTAKGGIVETQYF. The CDR3 DNA sequence: TGTGCCAGCAGCTTGCGAGGGACAGCTAAGGGCGGGATCGTAGAGACCCAGTACTTC. This chain connects TRBV7-3 to TRBJ2-5; D may be TRBD1 (7 bases). The V gene lost 3 bases and the J gene lost 4 bases, with 27 bases spanning the gap. Germline loops: CDR1 SGHTA, CDR2 FQGTGA. The CDR3 contains 19 residues.

V gene TRBV11-3 combines with J gene TRBJ2-3, with 12 bases lining up with TRBD2. V shed 4 bases, J shed 4 bases, and the junction held 6 bases outside the gene matches. CDR3 length: 16 residues. The germline gives CDR1 SGHNT, CDR2 YENEEA. CDR3 nucleotide sequence: TGTGCCAGCAGCTCCCCCACTAGCGGGGGGCCAGATACGCAGTATTTT. This encodes CASSSPTSGGPDTQYF.

The CDR3, as DNA: TGTGCCACCAGCAGAGATCGGGCGGGATGGGGCACAGATACGCAGTATTTT. Translating gives CATSRDRAGWGTDTQYF. The chain uses TRBV15 and TRBJ2-3, with TRBD2 as a possible D gene (6 bases). CDR1 is LNHNV, CDR2 YYDKDF, per germline (reference sequence). This CDR3 has 17 amino acids. Trimming removed 0 bases at V and 1 base at J, with 14 bases between.

The chain combines TRBV6-6 with TRBJ2-1; 13 bases map to TRBD2. With 5 bases clipped from V and 10 bases from J, the junction kept 5 bases outside the gene matches. CDR1 is MNHNY and CDR2 is SVGAGI in the germline V gene (reference sequence). The CDR3 has 14 amino acids. The CDR3 reads CASSPPGLAGEQFF. DNA for the CDR3: TGTGCCAGCAGTCCCCCGGGACTAGCGGGGGAGCAGTTCTTC.

V gene TRBV4-3 combines with J gene TRBJ1-1; D may be TRBD1 (5 bases). Germline V gene data show CDR1 as LGHNA and CDR2 as YSLEER. This CDR3 has 14 residues. The ends were cut back, 0 bases at V and 6 bases at J, with 11 bases in the middle. CDR3 sequence: CASSQEGRASEAFF. As DNA, the CDR3 is TGCGCCAGCAGCCAAGAGGGCAGGGCATCTGAAGCTTTCTTT.

DNA of the CDR3: TGTGCCAGCAGCCCAGTGGGCGGGTCCCAAGAGACCCAGTACTTC. This gives the protein CASSPVGGSQETQYF. The chain carries TRBV5-5 and TRBJ2-5; D is perhaps TRBD2 (5 bases). The V end was cut by 4 bases, the J end by 1 base, with 14 bases between. Germline loops: CDR1 SGHKS, CDR2 YYEKEE (reference sequence). The CDR3 is 15 amino acids.

V usage is TRBV25-1 and J usage is TRBJ1-2; D not resolved. CDR1 and CDR2 (germline): MGHDK, SYGVNS. There are 9 residues in the CDR3. V was pared by 9 bases and J by 5 bases, with 4 bases between. In DNA, the CDR3 is TGTGCCAGTTTATATGGCTACACCTTC. This translates into CASLYGYTF.